Listed here are 14 T cell receptor beta chains from one sample, sequenced in a study of radiotherapy plus CTLA-4 blockade in lung cancer. Here immunoSEQ multiplex PCR was the method, and the copy in TCRdb shows in-frame clones only, minus some. The sample has 55,000 to 80,000 clones, around 82% seen once. Specimen: peripheral blood, collected from a patient treated with radiotherapy plus ipilimumab. The receptor source for this set is a human donor with non-small cell lung cancer who had a complete response to radiotherapy plus ipilimumab.

The chain combines TRBV29-1 with TRBJ2-6; D is undetermined. V was cut by 3 bases and J by 2 bases, with 11 bases left in between. This CDR3 is 15 amino acids long. Germline-derived CDR1 and CDR2 are SQVTM and ANQGSEA. CDR3 region: CSVDTGSPGANVLTF. The CDR3 DNA sequence: TGCAGCGTTGATACTGGGTCCCCTGGGGCCAACGTCCTGACTTTC.

This chain joins TRBV6-5 and TRBJ1-3; no clear D. Per the germline V gene, CDR1 is MNHEY and CDR2 is SVGAGI. The CDR3 sequence is 15 residues long. V was clipped by 0 bases and J by 5 bases, with 11 bases between them. The CDR3 is CASSYSGRNRNTIYF. In nucleotides, the CDR3 is TGTGCCAGCAGTTACTCGGGCAGAAACCGAAACACCATATATTTT.

CDR3 loop: CASRQNRGSSYNEQFF. The CDR3 bases are TGTGCCAGTAGACAAAACAGGGGTAGCTCCTACAATGAGCAGTTCTTC. The V gene is TRBV19, the J gene TRBJ2-1; 7 bases fit TRBD1. The CDR3 has 16 amino acids. CDR1 and CDR2 (germline): LNHDA, SQIVND (reference sequence). With 6 bases clipped from V and 0 bases from J, the junction kept 8 bases outside the gene matches.

V and J are TRBV2 and TRBJ2-3, with D possibly matching TRBD1 (6 bases). Germline V gene sequence: CDR1 SNHLY, CDR2 FYNNEI. V lost 6 bases and J lost 3, with 10 bases in between. The CDR3 extends over 13 amino acids. The CDR3 loop is CASRAGETDTQYF. The CDR3 nucleotides read TGTGCCAGCAGGGCAGGGGAGACAGATACGCAGTATTTT.

This chain uses TRBV5-4 with TRBJ1-1; 7 nucleotides agree with TRBD1. Germline lookup yields CDR1 SGHNT and CDR2 YYREEE (reference sequence). The trim removed 3 bases at V and 4 bases at J, leaving 3 bases unmatched. The CDR3 is made up of 13 amino acids. CDR3 DNA: TGTGCCAGCAGCTACCGACAGGGCACTGAAGCTTTCTTT. As protein: CASSYRQGTEAFF.

V and J are TRBV5-1 and TRBJ2-1; TRBD2 is a possible D gene (6 bases). The V end was cut by 7 bases, the J end by 6 bases, with 20 bases between. The CDR3 extends over 15 amino acids. Germline CDR1 and CDR2: SGHRS and YFSETQ. As DNA, the CDR3 is TGCGCCAGCGGCCCGGGCGCCCTAGCGAGCAATGAGCAGTTCTTC. Translation: CASGPGALASNEQFF.

The rearrangement links TRBV28 to TRBJ2-2; weak D call: TRBD1 (6 bases). V lost 5 bases, J lost 5 bases, and 12 bases lay in between. CDR1 and CDR2 (germline): MDHEN, SYDVKM. The CDR3 runs to 14 residues. Here the CDR3 reads CASSPGTKTGELFF. The CDR3 DNA sequence: TGTGCCAGCAGTCCCGGGACAAAAACCGGGGAGCTGTTTTTT.

This clone was observed a single time. This chain connects TRBV18 to TRBJ1-2; D is uncertain. The CDR3 has 18 amino acids. Per the germline V gene, CDR1 is KGHSH and CDR2 is LQKENI. V gave up 5 bases and J gave up 5 bases, with 27 bases separating them. In DNA, the CDR3 is TGTGCCAGCTCAACTTCAGCACCGAGGCTGTCCGGGAGGTATGGCTACACCTTC. Residues: CASSTSAPRLSGRYGYTF.

V usage is TRBV10-3 and J usage is TRBJ1-5; 9 positions agree with TRBD1. The trim removed 4 bases at V and 6 bases at J, leaving 4 bases unmatched. The CDR3 has 14 residues. The germline V gene encodes CDR1 ENHRY and CDR2 SYGVKD. The CDR3 here is CAISGQGQGQPQHF. CDR3 in DNA: TGTGCCATCAGTGGACAGGGACAGGGTCAGCCCCAGCATTTT.

Only one count was recorded for this clone. The same CDR3 arises from other DNA sequences in this sample as well. The chain combines TRBV5-1 with TRBJ2-5, with D unclear. The CDR3 is 12 amino acids. Trimming cost V 1 base and J 1 base, with 2 bases left between them. CDR1 and CDR2 (germline): SGHRS, YFSETQ. CDR3 residues: CASSLLQETQYF. DNA of the CDR3: TGCGCCAGCAGCTTGCTCCAAGAGACCCAGTACTTC.

This clone was recorded only once. J is TRBJ2-7 and V is TRBV6-6; 7 nucleotides agree with TRBD1. Trimming took 5 bases from V and 0 from J; bases not matched to a gene: 7. The CDR3 extends over 15 amino acids. From germline, CDR1 is MNHNY and CDR2 SVGAGI (reference sequence). The CDR3, as DNA: TGTGCCAGCAGTCGACAGGGTGATAGCTCCTACGAGCAGTACGTC. It codes for CASSRQGDSSYEQYV.

The chain employs TRBV7-8 and TRBJ1-5, with no clear D. The germline gives CDR1 SGHVS, CDR2 FQNEAQ. The CDR3 consists of 16 residues. Trimming cost V 7 bases and J 1 base, with 17 bases left between them. The CDR3 bases are TGTGCCAGCACCGTAGGGCGGGGTTGGAGCAATCAGCCCCAGCATTTT. Protein: CASTVGRGWSNQPQHF. The complete variable domain, with remaining parts taken from reference TRBV7-8 and TRBJ1-5, reads GAGVSQSPRYKVAKRGQDVALRCDPISGHVSLFWYQQALGQGPEFLTYFQNEAQLDKSGLPSDRFFAERPEGSVSTLKIQRTQQEDSAVYLCASTVGRGWSNQPQHFGDGTRLSIL.

The rearrangement joins TRBV13 to TRBJ1-6; 7 nucleotides agree with TRBD1. V was clipped by 5 bases and J by 3 bases; unmatched bases: 4. The CDR3 sequence is 15 residues long. From germline, CDR1 is PRHDT and CDR2 FYEKMQ (reference sequence). DNA for the CDR3: TGTGCCAGCAGCCGGACAGGCCGCTATAATTCACCCCTCCACTTT. Its translation is CASSRTGRYNSPLHF.

V is TRBV28 and J is TRBJ1-2; D is unresolved. This CDR3 contains 12 residues. The V end was cut by 5 bases, the J end by 8 bases, with 12 bases between. Germline CDR1 is MDHEN and CDR2 is SYDVKM. The CDR3 sequence is CASSSRPGGYTF. Here the CDR3 DNA reads TGTGCCAGCAGTAGCCGACCCGGCGGCTACACCTTC.